The 10 T cell receptor beta chains below come from one sample, sequenced in a study of CXCR3-negative and CXCR3-positive naive CD8 T cells. The TRB cDNA libraries were prepared by 5' RACE with UMI labels. TCRdb reworked the 5' RACE reads into one entry per CDR3 protein, no DNA. This table holds tens of thousands of distinct CDR3 sequences. The sample was memory CD8+ T cells from blood. The source of these receptors is a human donor in good health. Some clones in this sample may be carry-over from other donors' samples.

The chain carries TRBV28 and TRBJ1-6. This CDR3 has 16 amino acids. The germline V gene has CDR1 MDHEN and CDR2 SYDVKM. CDR3 residues: CASPRAREFCNSPLHF.

The CDR3 loop reads CSVEVLGTAYNEQFF. The gene calls are TRBV29-1 and TRBJ2-1. The germline gives CDR1 SQVTM, CDR2 ANQGSEA. The CDR3 length is 15 residues.

The V gene is TRBV9, the J gene TRBJ2-7; checking the TCRdb D call of TRBD1 is not possible without DNA. The CDR3 loop spans 14 amino acids. Germline loops: CDR1 SGDLS, CDR2 YYNGEE. The CDR3 region is CASSLQGQTYEQYF.

The rearrangement uses TRBV12-5 and TRBJ2-1. Germline-derived CDR1 and CDR2 are LGHNT and FRNRAP. The CDR3 loop spans 13 amino acids. The CDR3 is CASGLISYNEQFF.

The chain links TRBV3-1 to TRBJ1-5. Germline assignment: CDR1 LGHDT and CDR2 YNNKEL (reference sequence). The CDR3 has 14 amino acids. Here the CDR3 reads CASSQDPSDQPQHF.

The chain recombines TRBV12-3 or TRBV12-4 with TRBJ2-7; the TRBD2 assignment by TCRdb is unverifiable without DNA. The CDR3 loop spans 11 amino acids. CDR3 sequence reads: CASTEGYEQYF.

V gene TRBV28 combines with J gene TRBJ2-7; TCRdb reports TRBD1, a call that lacks DNA to check it against. The CDR3 spans 14 residues. Germline CDR1 and CDR2: MDHEN and SYDVKM. This CDR3 is CASSWGQESYEQYF.

V is TRBV6-5 and J is TRBJ2-2; TCRdb's assignment of TRBD1 cannot be checked, as there is no DNA. CDR1 is MNHEY, CDR2 SVGAGI, per germline. This CDR3 has 15 residues. CDR3 sequence reads: CASSDRATNTGELFF.

V gene TRBV7-9 combines with J gene TRBJ1-1; TCRdb's D call, TRBD1, is unchecked because there is no DNA. This CDR3 has 15 residues. Germline V gene data show CDR1 as SEHNR and CDR2 as FQNEAQ (reference sequence). CDR3 amino acids: CASSFDYGTDIGAFF.

The chain couples TRBV7-9 to TRBJ2-3; the D gene TCRdb calls, TRBD2, cannot be checked with no DNA. Germline V gene lookup returns CDR1 SEHNR and CDR2 FQNEAQ (reference sequence). This CDR3 contains 14 residues. The CDR3 loop reads CASRGGGYTDTQYF.